These 5 T cell receptor beta chains originate from one sample sequenced in a study of blood T cells in healthy people across ages (dated by TCRdb to between 2014 and 2017). Library creation used 5' RACE. The instrument was an Illumina HiSeq 2500. A second PCR of roughly 7 to 11 cycles was run with a J-beta primer mix and a sample-barcoded 5' primer. Using fastp at Q25 and MiXCR, TCRdb reprocessed the public reads and kept productive beta chains. Rows matching on CDR3 protein sequence are summarized as one entry with the most common DNA and genes. The sample table records more than 500,000 distinct CDR3 sequences; about 27% of these occur just once. Of the sample, approximately 3.6% falls within the top ten clones. These data are also associated with another study on T cells of mothers and their children.

Sequencing used blood. The receptor source for this set is a boy aged 2 to 10 in good health.

This chain joins TRBV5-5 and TRBJ2-1; 8 bases agree with TRBD2. The CDR3 is made up of 13 amino acids. V lost 4 bases and J lost 7; bases outside the gene matches: 4. Germline V gene data show CDR1 as SGHKS and CDR2 as YYEKEE (reference sequence). DNA for the CDR3: TGTGCCAGCAGCGCCGTAGCGGGAAATGAGCAGTTCTTC. It yields the protein CASSAVAGNEQFF.

The CDR3 loop is CASSLIDRSSTDTQYF. The CDR3, as DNA: TGTGCCAGCAGCTTGATCGACCGGTCTAGCACAGATACGCAGTATTTT. The rearrangement uses TRBV5-8 and TRBJ2-3; D ambiguous. Germline values: CDR1 SGHTS, CDR2 YDEGEE. This CDR3 has 16 residues. V was cut by 1 base and J by 0 bases, with 12 bases left in between.

This clonotype was seen more than once but under ten times. V usage is TRBV9 and J usage is TRBJ2-3; D gene uncertain. The CDR3 length is 14 residues. The germline V and J ends were trimmed by 0 bases and 1 base, with 6 bases remaining between them. Looked up from germline, CDR1 is SGDLS and CDR2 is YYNGEE. The CDR3 reads CASSVVGGTDTQYF. CDR3 sequence (DNA): TGTGCCAGCAGCGTAGTTGGGGGCACAGATACGCAGTATTTT.

The J gene is TRBJ2-7, the V gene TRBV20-1, with D unclear. The germline V and J ends were trimmed by 4 bases and 6 bases, with 16 bases remaining between them. CDR1 and CDR2 from the germline V gene are DFQATT and SNEGSKA (reference sequence). CDR3 size: 13 residues. This chain's CDR3 is CSAKSFGPAEQYF. The DNA of the CDR3 is TGCAGTGCTAAGAGTTTTGGGCCTGCCGAGCAGTACTTC.

The gene calls are TRBV20-1 and TRBJ1-2; a weak D match, TRBD1 (6 bases). Germline V gene data show CDR1 as DFQATT and CDR2 as SNEGSKA (reference sequence). Trimming shortened V by 3 bases and J by 6 bases, and 14 bases separated the two germline ends. The CDR3 length is 13 residues. CDR3 residues: CSASGGARDGYTF. The CDR3 coding sequence is TGCAGTGCTAGTGGGGGGGCGCGTGATGGCTACACCTTC.